The next 20 T cell receptor beta chains were all read from a single sample in a study of memory CD8 T cells in hepatitis C reinfection (dated by TCRdb to about 2017). Library creation used the immunoSEQ multiplex PCR assay. The source is immuneACCESS, and TCRdb retained only in-frame sequences with V and J called. Part of the clones is not carried over; for the studies checked, unresolved V genes explain less than half of this, and the remainder is unexplained. The sample contains about 46,000 clones, approximately 89% of them found a single time. Jointly, the top ten make up roughly 0.7% of the sample. The time point label for this specimen denotes: late/post reinfection, 12 to 24 weeks after detection. Sorted cells were sequenced directly ex vivo, without in vitro expansion prior to TCR sequencing. Sequencing was carried out using naive CD8+ T cells sorted from blood. The sample's cell subset or site label is to be understood as: total naive CD8+CD45RO- T cells. Receptor source: a man aged 18 to 29 with hepatitis C virus infection.

V gene TRBV4-1 combines with J gene TRBJ2-1, with 7 bases fitting TRBD2. V dropped 1 base and J dropped 4; count of bases not matched to a gene: 10. The CDR3 totals 17 residues. Germline V gene sequence: CDR1 MGHRA, CDR2 YSYEKL. CDR3 sequence: CASSQGGDLAGYNEQFF. The CDR3, as DNA: TGCGCCAGCAGCCAAGGAGGGGACTTAGCGGGTTACAATGAGCAGTTCTTC.

This chain connects TRBV4-1 to TRBJ2-3; D might be TRBD2 (5 bases). This CDR3 is built from 14 residues. The V and J ends lost 1 base and 3 bases respectively, with 8 bases between them. Germline lookup yields CDR1 MGHRA and CDR2 YSYEKL. Written as DNA, the CDR3 is TGCGCCAGCAGCCAAGGGACTCCGACAGATACGCAGTATTTT. Translating gives CASSQGTPTDTQYF.

CDR3 sequence reads: CASSPAGGPTDGYTF. CDR3 DNA: TGTGCCAGCAGTCCTGCGGGTGGCCCGACGGATGGCTACACCTTC. The chain uses TRBV6-1 and TRBJ1-2; D remains ambiguous. The CDR3 runs to 15 residues. The germline V gene has CDR1 MNHNS and CDR2 SASEGT. Trimming took off 5 bases at V and 6 bases at J, with 19 bases between the two ends.

The rearrangement joins TRBV27 to TRBJ1-2, with 8 bases lining up with TRBD1. This CDR3 is built from 19 residues. The V gene's germline CDR1 is MNHEY and CDR2 SMNVEV (reference sequence). V gave up 3 bases and J gave up 0 bases; unmatched junction bases: 15. The CDR3 loop is CASSFNLGQGGPANYGYTF. The CDR3, as DNA: TGTGCCAGCAGTTTCAACCTCGGACAGGGAGGACCAGCTAACTATGGCTACACCTTC.

The chain couples TRBV9 to TRBJ1-5; 11 nucleotides match TRBD1. J lost 3 bases, V lost 3 bases, and 5 bases had no gene match. Per germline, CDR1 SGDLS and CDR2 YYNGEE. The CDR3 length is 16 residues. The CDR3: CASSGGDRGYNQPQHF. The CDR3 DNA reads TGTGCCAGCAGCGGCGGGGACAGGGGGTACAATCAGCCCCAGCATTTT.

The chain is built from TRBV7-2 and TRBJ1-1, with 8 bases identical to TRBD1. V shed 5 bases, J shed 6 bases, and the junction held 11 bases outside the gene matches. This CDR3 is 15 amino acids long. CDR1 and CDR2 (germline): SGHTA, FQGNSA. CDR3 sequence (DNA): TGTGCCAGCAGCGTCACTCAGGGGGCCGGGGCTGAAGCTTTCTTT. Translation: CASSVTQGAGAEAFF.

The genes are TRBV5-1 and TRBJ2-5; 10 bases are a match to TRBD1. The junction had 3 bases not matched to a gene; V was cut back by 3 bases and J by 1 base. The germline V gene has CDR1 SGHRS and CDR2 YFSETQ. The CDR3 extends over 15 amino acids. DNA for the CDR3: TGCGCCAGCAGCTCGGGACAGGGGAGCCAAGAGACCCAGTACTTC. Residues: CASSSGQGSQETQYF.

This clone was found once. This chain joins TRBV9 and TRBJ2-2; a possible D gene is TRBD2 (6 bases). Germline V gene sequence: CDR1 SGDLS, CDR2 YYNGEE. V was cut by 4 bases and J by 6 bases, with 7 bases left in between. The CDR3 is 12 residues long. CDR3 bases: TGTGCCAGCAGCACGGGGGCCGGGGAGCTGTTTTTT. Protein: CASSTGAGELFF.

The gene calls are TRBV5-4 and TRBJ2-1; D not certain. Germline assignment: CDR1 SGHNT and CDR2 YYREEE (reference sequence). With 2 bases removed from V and 0 bases from J, the gap between germline ends came to 9 bases. This CDR3 spans 15 amino acids. The CDR3 loop is CASSFGRSSYNEQFF. CDR3 nucleotide sequence: TGTGCCAGCAGCTTCGGTCGAAGCTCCTACAATGAGCAGTTCTTC.

This chain links TRBV5-8 with TRBJ2-5; 7 positions agree with TRBD1. J lost 5 bases, V lost 1 base, and 5 bases had no gene match. The CDR3 consists of 14 residues. In germline, CDR1 is SGHTS, CDR2 YDEGEE. This chain's CDR3 is CASSLRDRGETQYF. CDR3 nucleotides: TGTGCCAGCAGCTTGCGGGACAGAGGGGAGACCCAGTACTTC. Supplemented by reference TRBV5-8 and TRBJ2-5, the full variable domain reads EAGVTQSPTHLIKTRGQQATLRCSPISGHTSVYWYQQALGLGLQFLLWYDEGEERNRGNFPPRFSGRQFPNYSSELNVNALELEDSALYLCASSLRDRGETQYFGPGTRLLVL.

This chain uses TRBV19 with TRBJ1-1, with a tentative D call TRBD1 (5 bases). With 3 bases removed from V and 1 base from J, the gap between germline ends came to 9 bases. This CDR3 has 14 residues. Germline CDR1 is LNHDA and CDR2 is SQIVND (reference sequence). The CDR3 coding sequence is TGTGCCAGTAGTATTTCAGGGTGGAACACTGAAGCTTTCTTT. It translates to CASSISGWNTEAFF.

J is TRBJ2-1 and V is TRBV4-1, with D possibly matching TRBD2 (6 bases). The CDR3 spans 17 residues. V lost 3 bases to trimming and J lost 1 base, with 16 bases between them. In germline, CDR1 is MGHRA, CDR2 YSYEKL. The CDR3 region is CASSQRPRGVSYNEQFF. The CDR3, as DNA: TGCGCCAGCAGCCAGAGGCCTCGCGGGGTGTCCTACAATGAGCAGTTCTTC.

This chain uses TRBV4-1 with TRBJ1-5; 7 nucleotides line up with TRBD1. The ends lost 1 base at V and 7 bases at J; junction bases unmatched: 7. Germline CDR1 is MGHRA and CDR2 is YSYEKL. This CDR3 contains 15 residues. As DNA, the CDR3 is TGCGCCAGCAGCCAAGGGACAGGAGGTCCCCAGCCCCAGCATTTT. Its protein is CASSQGTGGPQPQHF.

This clone is termed medium-sized. The rearrangement joins TRBV7-9 to TRBJ1-1, with 7 bases aligning to TRBD1. CDR3 size: 15 residues. The V gene end was trimmed by 5 bases and the J gene end by 0 bases; junction bases not matched to a gene: 6. Germline values: CDR1 SEHNR, CDR2 FQNEAQ (reference sequence). The CDR3 region has the DNA TGTGCCAGCAGCCCCAGGGACAGCTTGAACACTGAAGCTTTCTTT. It is translated as CASSPRDSLNTEAFF.

This clone showed up just once. The chain joins TRBV10-3 to TRBJ2-1, with TRBD2 matching over 7 bases. The CDR3 is 18 residues long. V lost 5 bases and J lost 2; bases outside the gene matches: 15. CDR1 is ENHRY, CDR2 SYGVKD, per germline. This CDR3 reads CAISPGWSGIWTYNEQFF. The DNA of the CDR3 is TGTGCCATCAGTCCTGGGTGGAGCGGGATTTGGACCTACAATGAGCAGTTCTTC.

This chain uses TRBV2 with TRBJ2-3; D might be TRBD1 (6 bases). The CDR3 totals 13 residues. In germline, CDR1 is SNHLY, CDR2 FYNNEI. Trimming pared 7 bases from V and 4 bases from J, leaving 12 bases between. DNA for the CDR3: TGTGCCAGCACAGGGGCAGTGGCAGATACGCAGTATTTT. It encodes CASTGAVADTQYF.

A note on this clone: A read error may produce the germline difference seen at one junction end. The gene calls are TRBV5-1 and TRBJ2-1, with 13 bases that match TRBD2. The CDR3 is 17 amino acids. The germline gives CDR1 SGHRS, CDR2 YFSETQ. CDR3 sequence (DNA): TGCGCCAGCAGCTTGGCCGGACTAGCGGGAGCTCGCAATGGGCAGTTCTTC. This sequence encodes CASSLAGLAGARNGQFF.

This chain joins TRBV18 and TRBJ2-1, with D hard to call. Trimming took off 2 bases at V and 4 bases at J, with 12 bases between the two ends. Germline CDR1 and CDR2: KGHSH and LQKENI. The CDR3 has 15 amino acids. CDR3 coding DNA: TGTGCCAGCTCACCATGGCCAGGTTCTTACAATGAGCAGTTCTTC. Translating it yields CASSPWPGSYNEQFF. Full variable domain (outside the CDR3, taken from reference TRBV18 and TRBJ2-1): NAGVMQNPRHLVRRRGQEARLRCSPMKGHSHVYWYRQLPEEGLKFMVYLQKENIIDESGMPKERFSAEFPKEGPSILRIQQVVRGDSAAYFCASSPWPGSYNEQFFGPGTRLTVL.

The CDR3 bases are TGTGCCAGCAGTTTATCTAGACTAGCCAAAAACATTCAGTACTTC. Translating it yields CASSLSRLAKNIQYF. The chain is built from TRBV28 and TRBJ2-4; D call uncertain. Trimming stripped 1 base from V and 0 bases from J, with 7 bases between. This CDR3 is built from 15 residues. Per germline, CDR1 MDHEN and CDR2 SYDVKM.

The chain links TRBV5-4 to TRBJ2-3, with 8 bases aligning to TRBD1. The length of the CDR3 is 17 residues. Germline V gene lookup returns CDR1 SGHNT and CDR2 YYREEE (reference sequence). The J segment lost 8 bases and the V segment lost 3 bases, leaving 17 bases of the junction unmatched. The CDR3 coding sequence is TGTGCCAGCAGCTCCGCCCAGGTCAGGGGGCGACCAGGTACGCAGTATTTT. Protein product: CASSSAQVRGRPGTQYF.